This T cell receptor (beta chain) was captured by sequencing in a study of cytomegalovirus exposure and HLA in healthy donors listed by TCRdb under 2017. Looking at the study overall: According to a later analysis, the 110 or so validation repertoires were produced on the same platform as the approximately 610 repertoires of the first cohort. The study aimed to test whether signatures of past pathogen exposure could be identified by cataloging public T cell receptors. A separate validation cohort of over 95 different subjects was used in addition to the approximately 700-subject first cohort. To predict cytomegalovirus infection status, the study brought together high-throughput TCR immunosequencing, statistical association of individual TCRs with disease status, and machine learning.

The donors belonged to the validation cohort of about 130 subjects, which was separate from the roughly 700-subject first cohort. The full study reports these points: A later analysis found that TCRs clustered in the first cohort also tended to co-occur in the roughly 110 validation repertoires, with more than 90% of cluster scores above 0. In vitro tests confirmed that three of the cytomegalovirus-associated TCR beta chains recognize cytomegalovirus antigens. Most TCR sequences were observed very rarely across donors, whereas some public TCRs were present in many individuals. The study listed 164 TCR beta chains as associated with cytomegalovirus. All 120 or so repertoires were used to score co-occurrence in the validation cohort in a later analysis, because that analysis had no HLA typing for the cohort. The classifier was reported to diagnose cytomegalovirus status with high specificity and sensitivity in both the original and validation cohorts. The authors suggested that the approach could potentially be extended to other disease states and immunological phenotypes.

Library preparation was by the immunoSEQ multiplex PCR assay. The authors' pipeline ran thus. A statistical classification framework was built for diagnosing cytomegalovirus status from the catalog of TCR beta chain sequences. The immuneACCESS repertoire file appears here via TCRdb, limited to in-frame rearrangements. These files lack a portion of the clones; in checked studies, under half of the deficit traces to unresolved V genes, and the cause of the others is not known. The DNA was the basis for D and trimming; V, J and clone size are from that table. Across this sample there are about 150,000 clones, with 85% to 90% seen only once. Around 2.1% of the sample is held by the ten biggest clonotypes. The germline V gene (reference sequence) yields SEHNR for CDR1 and FQNEAQ for CDR2. The CDR3 sequence holds 14 residues, the cysteine and phenylalanine included. Only the CDR3 portion is preserved as DNA: 42 bases, with reading frame beginning at the first base. Trimming removed 5 bases from V and 3 bases from J, leaving 13 bases between the germline ends.

For this clone: The target of this receptor is not known. No base qualities exist here, and no much larger clone lies one base off it.

Specimen: PBMCs. The sequence came from a human donor in good health. This receptor chain uses TRBV7-9 and TRBJ1-1, and TRBD1 may be the D gene, going by 5 matching bases. The nucleotides are TGTGCCAGCAGCCTCTCGCAGGGTTACACTGAAGCTTTCTTT. Its amino acids are CASSLSQGYTEAFF.